A selection of T cell receptor beta chains follows, all from one sample in a study of blood T cell repertoires in COVID-19. Repertoires were generated with immunoSEQ multiplex PCR, while TCRdb's copy carries only in-frame clones and drops some. The table includes roughly 200,000 clones, about 87% detected once. The sequenced material came from peripheral blood. These TCRs come from an older man with acute or convalescent COVID-19. Each CDR3 is given with its conserved first and last residue. A D gene is named only where the DNA matches it firmly. Only some rows state a clone size, as once, few, many or a class for expanded clones.

abundance	j_gene	d_gene	v_gene	CDR3aa	CDR3nt
NA	TRBJ2-1	NA	TRBV6-5	CASIALGEQFF	TGTGCCAGCATTGCGCTAGGTGAGCAGTTCTTC
once	TRBJ1-2	NA	TRBV7-6	CASSLDLGGNGYTF	TGTGCCAGCAGCTTAGACTTGGGGGGGAATGGCTACACCTTC
NA	TRBJ2-7	NA	TRBV3-1/TRBV3-2	CASSQSGQGPYEQYF	TGTGCCAGCAGCCAAAGCGGGCAGGGACCCTACGAGCAGTACTTC
NA	TRBJ2-2	TRBD1	TRBV3-1/TRBV3-2	CASSTQTGWGTGELFF	TGTGCCAGCAGCACCCAGACAGGGTGGGGCACCGGGGAGCTGTTTTTT
NA	TRBJ2-3	NA	TRBV19	CATQPRLGQTDTQYF	TGTGCCACCCAACCCCGACTAGGTCAGACAGATACGCAGTATTTT
NA	TRBJ2-1	NA	TRBV28	CASSLADSLSYNEQFF	TGTGCCAGCAGTTTAGCGGACAGCCTCTCCTACAATGAGCAGTTCTTC
NA	TRBJ1-2	NA	TRBV18	CASSPGRSYGYTF	TGTGCCAGCTCACCGGGCAGGTCCTATGGCTACACCTTC
NA	TRBJ2-1	NA	TRBV7-8	CASSWHNEQFF	TGTGCCAGCAGCTGGCACAATGAGCAGTTCTTC
NA	TRBJ2-7	NA	TRBV5-4	CASSGWGDEQYF	TGTGCCAGCAGCGGATGGGGGGACGAGCAGTACTTC
once	TRBJ2-1	NA	TRBV24-1	CATSDGASVEQFF	TGTGCCACCAGTGATGGGGCTAGTGTTGAGCAGTTCTTC
NA	TRBJ2-1	TRBD1	TRBV29-1	CSVPGTGEWAEQFF	TGCAGCGTCCCCGGGACAGGGGAATGGGCTGAGCAGTTCTTC
few	TRBJ2-1	TRBD2	TRBV7-8	CASSAMLAGTYNEQFF	TGTGCCAGCAGCGCGATGCTAGCGGGAACCTACAATGAGCAGTTCTTC
NA	TRBJ2-2	NA	TRBV5-1	CASSLSSRSGELFF	TGCGCCAGCAGCTTGTCCTCCAGGTCCGGGGAGCTGTTTTTT
NA	TRBJ1-2	NA	TRBV7-9	CASSLAEWAGANYGYTF	TGTGCCAGCAGCTTAGCTGAGTGGGCAGGGGCTAACTATGGCTACACCTTC
NA	TRBJ2-2	TRBD1	TRBV5-1	CASSWETGGNSGELFF	TGCGCCAGCAGCTGGGAGACAGGGGGCAATAGCGGGGAGCTGTTTTTT
once	TRBJ2-6	NA	TRBV4-2	CASSFSDSGANVLTF	TGTGCCAGCAGCTTCAGCGACTCTGGGGCCAACGTCCTGACTTTC
few	TRBJ2-7	TRBD1	TRBV5-1	CASSLGGQGANEQYF	TGCGCCAGCAGCTTGGGGGGACAGGGGGCCAACGAGCAGTACTTC
NA	TRBJ2-1	TRBD2	TRBV27	CASSLRTSGNEQFF	TGTGCCAGCAGTCTCCGGACTAGCGGGAACGAGCAGTTCTTC
NA	TRBJ2-1	NA	TRBV27	CASATQGIEQFF	TGTGCCAGCGCTACCCAGGGTATTGAGCAGTTCTTC
NA	TRBJ2-7	NA	TRBV4-1	CASSQDRGASYEQYF	TGCGCCAGCAGCCAAGATCGGGGAGCTTCCTACGAGCAGTACTTC
NA	TRBJ1-1	TRBD1	TRBV9	CASSAGNQGGRNTEAFF	TGTGCCAGCAGCGCCGGGAATCAGGGGGGACGGAACACTGAAGCTTTCTTT
NA	TRBJ1-5	NA	TRBV24-1	CATSDHRVNQPQHF	TGTGCCACCAGTGATCACAGGGTCAATCAGCCCCAGCATTTT
NA	TRBJ2-2	NA	TRBV6-1	CASSERLAGTGELFF	TGTGCCAGCAGTGAACGGTTGGCGGGCACCGGGGAGCTGTTTTTT
NA	TRBJ2-5	NA	TRBV9	CASSVAGRNQETQYF	TGTGCCAGCAGCGTAGCGGGAAGAAATCAAGAGACCCAGTACTTC
NA	TRBJ2-1	TRBD2	TRBV7-2	CASSPHSPTSGKYNEQFF	TGTGCCAGCAGCCCCCATTCCCCGACTAGCGGGAAGTACAATGAGCAGTTCTTC
NA	TRBJ2-7	TRBD2	TRBV3-1/TRBV3-2	CASSIGAPSGTHYEQYF	TGTGCCAGCAGCATCGGTGCACCTAGCGGGACTCACTACGAGCAGTACTTC
NA	TRBJ2-7	NA	TRBV6-5	CASSYQSGAYEQYF	TGTGCCAGCAGTTACCAGTCGGGAGCCTACGAGCAGTACTTC
once	TRBJ1-2	TRBD1	TRBV12-3/TRBV12-4	CASSQTGGLTYTF	TGTGCCAGCAGCCAGACAGGGGGCTTAACCTACACCTTC
NA	TRBJ1-4	NA	TRBV4-1	CASSQAGPLQGNNEKLFF	TGCGCCAGCAGCCAAGCGGGACCACTACAGGGTAATAATGAAAAACTGTTTTTT
NA	TRBJ2-2	NA	TRBV5-1	CASSPIPQGNTGELFF	TGCGCCAGCAGCCCGATCCCCCAGGGGAACACCGGGGAGCTGTTTTTT
NA	TRBJ1-5	TRBD1	TRBV5-8	CASSPTVGQGYQPQHF	TGTGCCAGCAGCCCGACGGTGGGACAGGGGTATCAGCCCCAGCATTTT
few	TRBJ2-7	TRBD1	TRBV7-9	CASTATGDTRGQYF	TGTGCCAGCACCGCTACAGGGGATACCCGAGGGCAGTACTTC
NA	TRBJ2-1	TRBD2	TRBV6-5	CASSYLGLAGSNEQFF	TGTGCCAGCAGTTACTTGGGACTAGCGGGTTCAAATGAGCAGTTCTTC
NA	TRBJ2-7	NA	TRBV28	CASRQEGATYEQYF	TGTGCCAGCCGCCAGGAGGGGGCCACCTACGAGCAGTACTTC
NA	TRBJ1-2	NA	TRBV20-1	CSASNPQGIYGYTF	TGCAGTGCTAGTAATCCTCAGGGGATATATGGCTACACCTTC
NA	TRBJ1-4	NA	TRBV7-2	CASSLGGREKLFF	TGTGCCAGCAGCCTAGGGGGGAGGGAAAAACTGTTTTTT
NA	TRBJ2-1	TRBD1	TRBV27	CASTWTGGGDEQFF	TGTGCCAGCACGTGGACAGGGGGCGGGGATGAGCAGTTCTTC
NA	TRBJ2-2	NA	TRBV5-1	CASSRDRNTGELFF	TGCGCCAGCAGCCGCGACAGAAACACCGGGGAGCTGTTTTTT
NA	TRBJ1-1	NA	TRBV3-1/TRBV3-2	CASSQRGGGGTEAFF	TGTGCCAGCAGCCAAAGGGGCGGGGGCGGCACTGAAGCTTTCTTT
NA	TRBJ1-6	NA	TRBV6-5	CASSLRRTVSPLHF	TGTGCCAGCAGCTTACGCCGGACAGTCTCACCCCTCCACTTT